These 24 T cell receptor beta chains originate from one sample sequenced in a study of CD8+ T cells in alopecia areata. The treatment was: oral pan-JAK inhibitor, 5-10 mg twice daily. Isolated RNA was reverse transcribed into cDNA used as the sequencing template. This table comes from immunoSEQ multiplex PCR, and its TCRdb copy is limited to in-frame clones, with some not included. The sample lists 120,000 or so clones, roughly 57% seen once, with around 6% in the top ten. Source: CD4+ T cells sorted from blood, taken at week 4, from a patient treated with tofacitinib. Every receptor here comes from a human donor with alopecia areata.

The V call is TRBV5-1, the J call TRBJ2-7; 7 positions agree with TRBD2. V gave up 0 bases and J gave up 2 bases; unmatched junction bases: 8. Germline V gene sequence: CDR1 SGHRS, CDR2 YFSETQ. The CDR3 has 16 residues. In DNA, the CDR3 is TGCGCCAGCAGCTTGGACGTTCCCCTAGCGGCCTACGAGCAGTACTTC. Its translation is CASSLDVPLAAYEQYF.

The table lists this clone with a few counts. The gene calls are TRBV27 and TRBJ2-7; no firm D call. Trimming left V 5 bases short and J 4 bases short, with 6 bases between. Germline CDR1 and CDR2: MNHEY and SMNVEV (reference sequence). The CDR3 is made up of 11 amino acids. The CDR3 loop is CASSPIYEQYF. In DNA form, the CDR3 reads TGTGCCAGCAGTCCCATATACGAGCAGTACTTC.

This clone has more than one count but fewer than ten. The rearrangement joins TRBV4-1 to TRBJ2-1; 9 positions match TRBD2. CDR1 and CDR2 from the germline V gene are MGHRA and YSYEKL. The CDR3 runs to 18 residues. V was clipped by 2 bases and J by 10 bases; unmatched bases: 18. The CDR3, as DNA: TGCGCCAGCAGCCAATTTGCGATCGCGTCGGGCGGGGGGGGAGAGCAGTTCTTC. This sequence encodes CASSQFAIASGGGGEQFF.

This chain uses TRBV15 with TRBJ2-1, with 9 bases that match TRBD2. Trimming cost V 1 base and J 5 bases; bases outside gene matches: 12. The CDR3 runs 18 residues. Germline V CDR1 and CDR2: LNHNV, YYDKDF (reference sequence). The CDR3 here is CATSRVRGGAVFDNEQFF. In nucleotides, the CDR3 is TGTGCCACCAGCAGAGTTCGCGGGGGGGCAGTTTTTGACAATGAGCAGTTCTTC.

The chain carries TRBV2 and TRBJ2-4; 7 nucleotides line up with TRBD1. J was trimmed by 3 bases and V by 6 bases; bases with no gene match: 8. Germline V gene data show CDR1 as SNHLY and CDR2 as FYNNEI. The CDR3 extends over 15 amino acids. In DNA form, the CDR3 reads TGTGCCAGCAGACAGACAGGGACCCTCAAAAACATTCAGTACTTC. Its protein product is CASRQTGTLKNIQYF.

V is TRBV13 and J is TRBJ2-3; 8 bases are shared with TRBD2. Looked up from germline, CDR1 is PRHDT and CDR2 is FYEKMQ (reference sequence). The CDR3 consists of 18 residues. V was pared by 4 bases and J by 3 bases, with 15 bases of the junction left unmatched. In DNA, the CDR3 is TGTGCCAGCAGCTCACGAACAGCCGGGACTAGGGCTACAGATACGCAGTATTTT. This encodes CASSSRTAGTRATDTQYF.

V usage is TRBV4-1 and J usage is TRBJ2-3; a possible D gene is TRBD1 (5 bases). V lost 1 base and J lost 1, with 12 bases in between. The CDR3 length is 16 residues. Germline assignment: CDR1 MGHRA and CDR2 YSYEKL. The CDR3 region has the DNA TGCGCCAGCAGCCAAGTTTGGGGCGGACGCACAGATACGCAGTATTTT. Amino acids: CASSQVWGGRTDTQYF.

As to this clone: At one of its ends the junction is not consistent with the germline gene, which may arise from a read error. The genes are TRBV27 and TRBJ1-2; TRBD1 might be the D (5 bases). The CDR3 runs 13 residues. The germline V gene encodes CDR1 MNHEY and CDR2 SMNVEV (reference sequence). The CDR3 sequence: CASSLSPVSAQGF. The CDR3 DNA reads TGTGCCAGCAGTTTATCCCCCGTTTCGGCCCAGGGCTTC.

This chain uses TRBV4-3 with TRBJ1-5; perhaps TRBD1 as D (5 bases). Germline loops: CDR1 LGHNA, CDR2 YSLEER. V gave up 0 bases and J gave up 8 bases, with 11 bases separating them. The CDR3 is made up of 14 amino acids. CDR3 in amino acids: CASSQDLRGEPQHF. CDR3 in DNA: TGCGCCAGCAGCCAAGATCTTCGGGGGGAGCCCCAGCATTTT.

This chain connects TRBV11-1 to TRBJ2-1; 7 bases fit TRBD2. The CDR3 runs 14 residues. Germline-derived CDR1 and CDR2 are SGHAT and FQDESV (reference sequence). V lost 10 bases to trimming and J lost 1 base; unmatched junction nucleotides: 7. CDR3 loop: CATSGRPSYNEQFF. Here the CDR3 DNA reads TGTGCCACATCCGGGAGGCCATCCTACAATGAGCAGTTCTTC.

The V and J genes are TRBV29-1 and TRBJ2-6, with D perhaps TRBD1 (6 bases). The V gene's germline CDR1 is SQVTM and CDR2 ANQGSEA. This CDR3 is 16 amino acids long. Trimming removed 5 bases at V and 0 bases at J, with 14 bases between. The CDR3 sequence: CSVNQGPRSGANVLTF. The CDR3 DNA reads TGCAGCGTTAACCAGGGGCCGCGCTCTGGGGCCAACGTCCTGACTTTC.

The CDR3 nucleotides are TGTGCCATCAGTGATAGGGGGGCGGGCTCTGGGGCCAACGTCCTGACTTTC. Protein product: CAISDRGAGSGANVLTF. The chain combines TRBV10-3 with TRBJ2-6, with D perhaps assigned TRBD1 or TRBD2 (6 bases each). The CDR3 length is 17 residues. CDR1 is ENHRY, CDR2 SYGVKD, per germline. The V and J ends lost 3 bases and 0 bases respectively, with 12 bases between them.

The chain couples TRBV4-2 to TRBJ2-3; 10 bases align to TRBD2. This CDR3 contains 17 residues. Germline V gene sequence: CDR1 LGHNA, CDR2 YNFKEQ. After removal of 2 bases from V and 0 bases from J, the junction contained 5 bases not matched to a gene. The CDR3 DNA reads TGTGCCAGCAGCCAACCTAGCGGGGGAGATAGCACAGATACGCAGTATTTT. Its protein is CASSQPSGGDSTDTQYF.

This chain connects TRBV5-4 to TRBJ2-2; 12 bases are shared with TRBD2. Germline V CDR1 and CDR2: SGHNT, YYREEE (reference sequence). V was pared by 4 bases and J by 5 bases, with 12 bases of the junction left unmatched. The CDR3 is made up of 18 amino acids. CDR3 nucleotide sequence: TGTGCCAGCAGCAGGGGACTAGCGGGCGCGCGTGGGACCGGGGAGCTGTTTTTT. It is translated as CASSRGLAGARGTGELFF.

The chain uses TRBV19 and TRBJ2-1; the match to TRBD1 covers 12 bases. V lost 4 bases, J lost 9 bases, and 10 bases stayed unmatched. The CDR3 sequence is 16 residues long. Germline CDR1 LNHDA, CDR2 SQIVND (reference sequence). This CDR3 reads CASSRESGTGGSEQFF. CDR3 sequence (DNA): TGTGCCAGTAGTAGGGAGAGCGGGACAGGGGGCAGTGAGCAGTTCTTC.

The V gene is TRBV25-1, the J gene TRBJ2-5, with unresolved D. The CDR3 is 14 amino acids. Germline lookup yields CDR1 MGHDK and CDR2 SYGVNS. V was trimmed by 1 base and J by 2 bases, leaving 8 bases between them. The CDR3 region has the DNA TGTGCCAGCAGTGAATCCTTCCCACAAGAGACCCAGTACTTC. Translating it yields CASSESFPQETQYF.

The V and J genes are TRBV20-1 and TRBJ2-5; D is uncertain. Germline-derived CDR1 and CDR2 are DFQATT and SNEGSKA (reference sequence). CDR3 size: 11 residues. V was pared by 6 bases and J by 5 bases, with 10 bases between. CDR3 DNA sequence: TGCAGTGCGATGGTTGGGGAGACCCAGTACTTC. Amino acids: CSAMVGETQYF.

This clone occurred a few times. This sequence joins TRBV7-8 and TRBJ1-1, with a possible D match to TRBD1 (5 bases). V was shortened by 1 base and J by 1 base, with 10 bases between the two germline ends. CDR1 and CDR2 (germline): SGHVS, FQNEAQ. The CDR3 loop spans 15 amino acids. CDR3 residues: CASSLVRDRNTEAFF. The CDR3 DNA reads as TGTGCCAGCAGCTTAGTCAGGGATCGGAACACTGAAGCTTTCTTT.

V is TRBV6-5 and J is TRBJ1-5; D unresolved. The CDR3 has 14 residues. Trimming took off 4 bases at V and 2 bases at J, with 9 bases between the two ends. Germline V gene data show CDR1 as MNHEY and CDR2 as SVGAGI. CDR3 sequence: CASSLGRRNQPQHF. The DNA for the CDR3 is TGTGCCAGCAGTTTAGGGCGGCGCAATCAGCCCCAGCATTTT.

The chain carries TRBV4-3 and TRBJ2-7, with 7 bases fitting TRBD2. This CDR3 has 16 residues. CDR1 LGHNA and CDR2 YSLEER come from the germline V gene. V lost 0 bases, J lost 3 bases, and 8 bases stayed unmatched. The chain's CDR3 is CASSQDAGREVYEQYF. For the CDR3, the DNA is TGCGCCAGCAGCCAAGATGCGGGTCGGGAGGTCTACGAGCAGTACTTC.

The CDR3 DNA sequence: TGCAGCGTTAAAAACACAGCCAAAAACATTCAGTACTTC. Amino acid sequence: CSVKNTAKNIQYF. V gene TRBV29-1 combines with J gene TRBJ2-4; unclear D gene. Germline lookup yields CDR1 SQVTM and CDR2 ANQGSEA. With 5 bases removed from V and 0 bases from J, the gap between germline ends came to 8 bases. The CDR3 covers 13 residues. Full variable domain (rest looked up from reference TRBV29-1 and TRBJ2-4): SAVISQKPSRDICQRGTSLTIQCQVDSQVTMMFWYRQQPGQSLTLIATANQGSEATYESGFVIDKFPISRPNLTFSTLTVSNMSPEDSSIYLCSVKNTAKNIQYFGAGTRLSVL.

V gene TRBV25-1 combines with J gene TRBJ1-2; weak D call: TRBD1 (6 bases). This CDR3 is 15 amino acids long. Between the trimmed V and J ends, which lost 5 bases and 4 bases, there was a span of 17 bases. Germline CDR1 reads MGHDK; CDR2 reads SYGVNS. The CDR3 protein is CASSSVGGFSYGYTF. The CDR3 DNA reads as TGTGCCAGCAGTAGTGTAGGGGGGTTTAGCTATGGCTACACCTTC.

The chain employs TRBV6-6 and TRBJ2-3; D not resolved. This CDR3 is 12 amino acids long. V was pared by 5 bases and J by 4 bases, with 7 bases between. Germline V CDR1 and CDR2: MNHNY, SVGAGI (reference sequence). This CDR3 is CASSLQSDTQYF. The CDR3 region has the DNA TGTGCCAGCAGTCTTCAGTCAGATACGCAGTATTTT.

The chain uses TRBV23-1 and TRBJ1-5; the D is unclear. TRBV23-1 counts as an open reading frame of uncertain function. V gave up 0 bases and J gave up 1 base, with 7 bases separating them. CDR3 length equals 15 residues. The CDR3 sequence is CASSQSRPSNQPQHF. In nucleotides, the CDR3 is TGCGCCAGCAGTCAATCCCGTCCCAGCAATCAGCCCCAGCATTTT.